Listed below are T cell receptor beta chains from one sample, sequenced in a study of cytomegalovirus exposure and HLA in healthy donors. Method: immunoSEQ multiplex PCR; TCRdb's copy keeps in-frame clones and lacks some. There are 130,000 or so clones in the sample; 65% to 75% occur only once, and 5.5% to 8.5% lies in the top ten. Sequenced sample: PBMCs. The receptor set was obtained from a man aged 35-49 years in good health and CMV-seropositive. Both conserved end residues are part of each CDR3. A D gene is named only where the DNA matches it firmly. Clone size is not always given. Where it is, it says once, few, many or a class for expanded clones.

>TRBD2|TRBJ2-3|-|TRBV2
CASSSGTSGRRTDTQYF
TGTGCCAGCAGCAGTGGGACTAGCGGGAGGAGGACAGATACGCAGTATTTT
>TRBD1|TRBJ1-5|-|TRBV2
CASSGQGTHQPQHF
TGTGCCAGCAGTGGACAGGGGACCCATCAGCCCCAGCATTTT
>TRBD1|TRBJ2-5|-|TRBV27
CASSIDRGGETQYF
TGTGCCAGCAGTATAGACAGGGGAGGCGAGACCCAGTACTTC
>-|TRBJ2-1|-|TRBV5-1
CASSLGTTRLSYNEQFF
TGCGCCAGCAGCTTGGGGACTACCCGCCTTTCCTACAATGAGCAGTTCTTC
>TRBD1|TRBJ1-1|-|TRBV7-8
CASSLAGTVGSWTEAFF
TGTGCCAGCAGCTTAGCCGGGACAGTGGGGTCTTGGACTGAAGCTTTCTTT
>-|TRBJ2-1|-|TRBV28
CASRISGGRYEQFF
TGTGCCAGCCGTATCTCTGGGGGGAGGTATGAGCAGTTCTTC
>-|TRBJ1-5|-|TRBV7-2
CASSLAPHTGWVQPQHF
TGTGCCAGCAGCTTAGCCCCGCATACAGGGTGGGTTCAGCCCCAGCATTTT
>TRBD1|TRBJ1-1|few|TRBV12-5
CASGTRGEGAKVNTEAFF
TGTGCTAGTGGAACACGAGGCGAGGGGGCTAAAGTGAACACTGAAGCTTTCTTT
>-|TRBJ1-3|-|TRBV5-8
CASSLYSRGRRNTIYF
TGTGCCAGCAGCCTCTATTCCAGGGGCCGACGGAACACCATATATTTT
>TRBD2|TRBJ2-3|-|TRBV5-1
CASSLVFRSGRPRTTGYTQYF
TGCGCCAGCAGCTTGGTTTTCAGGAGCGGGAGACCCAGAACCACGGGGTATACGCAGTATTTT
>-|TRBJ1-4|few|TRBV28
CASSPGSLHEKLFF
TGTGCCAGCAGCCCAGGCTCCCTCCATGAAAAACTGTTTTTT
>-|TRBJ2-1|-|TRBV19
CASSIKAGPTGEQFF
TGTGCCAGTAGTATCAAGGCGGGGCCGACCGGTGAGCAGTTCTTC
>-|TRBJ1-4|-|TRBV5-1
CASSHRTATNEKLFF
TGCGCCAGCAGCCATCGGACAGCAACTAATGAAAAACTGTTTTTT
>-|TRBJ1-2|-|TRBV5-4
CASSLPAGGSGGYTF
TGTGCCAGCAGTCTACCGGCGGGGGGGTCTGGGGGCTACACCTTC
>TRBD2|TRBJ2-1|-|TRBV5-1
CASSLGGGGVSYNEQFF
TGCGCCAGCAGCTTGGGGGGCGGGGGTGTCTCCTACAATGAGCAGTTCTTC
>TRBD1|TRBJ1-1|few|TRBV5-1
CASSLGVGQENTEAFF
TGCGCCAGCAGCTTGGGTGTTGGACAGGAGAACACTGAAGCTTTCTTT
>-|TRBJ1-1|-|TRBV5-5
CASSLIAGLNTEAFF
TGTGCCAGCAGCTTGATAGCAGGGCTGAACACTGAAGCTTTCTTT
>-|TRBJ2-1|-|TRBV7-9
CASSWLAGTYNEQFF
TGTGCCAGCAGCTGGCTGGCAGGGACTTACAATGAGCAGTTCTTC
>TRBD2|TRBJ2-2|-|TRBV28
CASSFPGGRELFF
TGTGCCAGCAGTTTCCCGGGGGGGAGGGAGCTGTTTTTT
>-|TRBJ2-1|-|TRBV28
CASRSVRRGWEQFF
TGTGCCAGCAGGAGCGTCAGAAGGGGTTGGGAGCAGTTCTTC
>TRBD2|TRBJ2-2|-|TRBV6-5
CASSYFGLATGELFF
TGTGCCAGCAGTTACTTCGGACTAGCGACCGGGGAGCTGTTTTTT
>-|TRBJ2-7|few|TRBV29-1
CSVRGTASYEQYF
TGCAGCGTTCGGGGGACGGCCTCCTACGAGCAGTACTTC
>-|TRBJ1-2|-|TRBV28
CASSLLFSGDNYGYTF
TGTGCCAGCAGTTTATTGTTCTCAGGTGACAACTATGGCTACACCTTC
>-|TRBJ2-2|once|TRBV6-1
CASRPGTNTGELFF
TGTGCCAGCAGACCAGGCACGAACACCGGGGAGCTGTTTTTT
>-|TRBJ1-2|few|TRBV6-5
CASSQVHSRSYGYTF
TGTGCCAGCAGCCAGGTTCACAGTCGTAGCTATGGCTACACCTTC
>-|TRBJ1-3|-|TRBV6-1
CAYRQGNTIYF
TGTGCCTACAGACAGGGAAACACCATATATTTT
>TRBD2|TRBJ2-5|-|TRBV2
CASSELLAGETQYF
TGTGCCAGCAGTGAGTTACTAGCGGGAGAGACCCAGTACTTC
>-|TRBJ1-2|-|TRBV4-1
CASSPSSGTSFYGYTF
TGCGCCAGCAGCCCTTCGTCAGGGACAAGTTTCTATGGCTACACCTTC
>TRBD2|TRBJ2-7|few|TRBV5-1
CASSLAGGPGEQYF
TGCGCCAGCAGCTTAGCGGGAGGGCCTGGGGAGCAGTACTTC
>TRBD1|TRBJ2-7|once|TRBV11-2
CASSSISRAGTASYEQYF
TGTGCCAGCAGCTCAATCAGCCGAGCTGGGACAGCCTCCTACGAGCAGTACTTC
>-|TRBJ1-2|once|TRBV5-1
CASSSDTGHYGYTF
TGCGCCAGCAGCTCCGACACAGGGCACTATGGCTACACCTTC
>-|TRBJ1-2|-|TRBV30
CAWREDYGYTF
TGTGCCTGGAGAGAGGACTATGGCTACACCTTC
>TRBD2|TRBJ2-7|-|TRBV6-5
CASRPGLAGAREQYF
TGTGCCAGCAGACCGGGACTAGCGGGAGCCAGAGAGCAGTACTTC
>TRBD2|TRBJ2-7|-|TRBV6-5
CASSSSSGVSSF
TGTGCCAGCAGTTCCTCTAGCGGGGTCTCTAGCTTC
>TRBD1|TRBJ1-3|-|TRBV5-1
CASSPELQGGGNTIYF
TGCGCCAGCAGCCCAGAACTACAGGGGGGCGGAAACACCATATATTTT
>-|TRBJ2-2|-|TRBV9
CASSGIRRGTGELFF
TGTGCCAGCAGCGGCATCCGCAGGGGAACCGGGGAGCTGTTTTTT
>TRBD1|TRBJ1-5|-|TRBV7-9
CSSSLDRGSNQPQHF
TGTTCCAGCAGCTTAGACAGGGGAAGCAATCAGCCCCAGCATTTT
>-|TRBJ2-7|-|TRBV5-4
CASSSDAGYEQYF
TGTGCCAGCAGCTCCGACGCGGGGTACGAGCAGTACTTC
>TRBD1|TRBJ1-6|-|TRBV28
CASSSRTGSSYNSPLHF
TGTGCCAGCAGTTCGCGGACAGGGAGCTCCTATAATTCACCCCTCCACTTT
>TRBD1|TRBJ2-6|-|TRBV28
CASSSIMGQSSGANVLTF
TGTGCCAGCAGTTCCATCATGGGACAGAGCTCTGGGGCCAACGTCCTGACTTTC
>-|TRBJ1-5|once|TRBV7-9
CASSLVPGRVGNQPQHF
TGTGCCAGCAGCCTCGTCCCGGGGAGGGTCGGCAATCAGCCCCAGCATTTT
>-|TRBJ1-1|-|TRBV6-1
CAIEEGTTEAFF
TGTGCCATCGAGGAGGGTACCACTGAAGCTTTCTTT